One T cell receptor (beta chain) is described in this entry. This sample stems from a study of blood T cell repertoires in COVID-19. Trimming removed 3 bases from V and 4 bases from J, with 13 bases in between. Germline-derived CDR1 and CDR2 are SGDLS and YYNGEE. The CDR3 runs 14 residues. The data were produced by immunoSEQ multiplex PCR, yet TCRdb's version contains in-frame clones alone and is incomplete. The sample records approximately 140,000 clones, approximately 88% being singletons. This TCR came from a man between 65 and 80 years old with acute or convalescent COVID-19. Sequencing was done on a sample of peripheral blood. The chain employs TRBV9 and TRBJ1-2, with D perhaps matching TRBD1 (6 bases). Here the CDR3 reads CASSASTGTYGYTF. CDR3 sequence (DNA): TGTGCCAGCAGCGCTTCGACAGGAACCTATGGCTACACCTTC.